The 5 T cell receptor beta chains in this list originate from one sample, sequenced in a study of blood T cell repertoires in COVID-19 (dated by TCRdb to about 2020). Receptors were amplified or captured by the immunoSEQ multiplex PCR assay. TCRdb limited this immuneACCESS table to in-frame rearrangements with V and J called. A share of clones is missing; checked studies link under half to unresolved V genes, and the rest is unexplained. The sample records fewer than 200,000 clones, under 85% of which are singletons. The ten largest make up approximately 12% of the sample. The source material was PBMCs or T cells enriched from blood (not recorded which). These receptors were collected from a man aged 45-65 years who had recovered from COVID-19.

The chain recombines TRBV7-9 with TRBJ1-6, with D possibly being TRBD1 (6 bases). Germline CDR1 is SEHNR and CDR2 is FQNEAQ (reference sequence). V shed 1 base and J shed 7 bases, with 11 bases lying between them. The CDR3 has 15 amino acids. For the CDR3, the DNA is TGTGCCAGCAGCTTAGTAGACAGGAGAAATTCACCCCTCCACTTT. Protein: CASSLVDRRNSPLHF.

V and J are TRBV27 and TRBJ2-1; 10 nucleotides match TRBD2. The CDR3 consists of 13 residues. Germline V gives CDR1 MNHEY, CDR2 SMNVEV (reference sequence). With 6 bases clipped from V and 10 bases from J, the junction kept 6 bases outside the gene matches. The CDR3 DNA is TGTGCCAGCAGACTAGCGGGGTCAAGAGAGCAGTTCTTC. It is translated as CASRLAGSREQFF.

The CDR3 nucleotides are TGCAGTGCTAGTCCAGGGGGCAGGGTTGGCTACACCTTC. This encodes CSASPGGRVGYTF. The V call is TRBV20-1, the J call TRBJ1-2; 8 nucleotides agree with TRBD1. The V segment lost 3 bases and the J segment 7 bases; nucleotides outside the gene matches: 7. Germline lookup yields CDR1 DFQATT and CDR2 SNEGSKA (reference sequence). The CDR3 runs 13 residues.

This sequence joins TRBV6-5 and TRBJ2-7, with D possibly matching TRBD1 (5 bases). Germline V gene data show CDR1 as MNHEY and CDR2 as SVGAGI. The CDR3 length is 14 residues. V lost 2 bases and J 7 bases, leaving 15 bases between the germline ends. The CDR3 sequence is CASSYPGSPGEQYF. CDR3 DNA sequence: TGTGCCAGCAGTTACCCCGGGTCACCAGGGGAGCAGTACTTC.

This chain links TRBV11-2 with TRBJ1-6; 7 nucleotides match TRBD1. Germline CDR1 and CDR2: SGHAT and FQNNGV. V was clipped by 3 bases and J by 15 bases; unmatched bases: 8. The CDR3 is 13 amino acids. The CDR3, as DNA: TGTGCCAGCAGCTTTGGGGACAGATGGTTCCTCCACTTT. Translating gives CASSFGDRWFLHF.